The next 24 T cell receptor beta chains were all read from a single sample in a study of metastatic and nonmetastatic thyroid tumors. Before thyroid surgery, none of the patients had received any treatment. From the PCR reads, TCRdb re-called clones with MiXCR. The table lists approximately 90,000 clones, over 9.5% of them singletons. The sequenced material came from blood. Receptors originate from a female donor with papillary thyroid cancer or a benign thyroid nodule (not recorded which). Some clones in this sample may be carry-over from other donors' samples.

With regard to this clone: Given a much more abundant clone one base away, this may be a read error. The sample contains more than one DNA sequence encoding this CDR3. The chain joins TRBV30 to TRBJ1-1, with no clear D. Trimming left V 3 bases short and J 1 base short, with 9 bases between. The CDR3 is made up of 13 amino acids. From germline, CDR1 is GTSNPN and CDR2 SVGIG (reference sequence). In DNA form, the CDR3 reads TGTGCCTGGAGGTTTGGTGGGAACACTGAAGCTTTCTTT. As protein: CAWRFGGNTEAFF.

This clone showed up many times. The chain uses TRBV28 and TRBJ1-1; a weak D match, TRBD1 (5 bases). V lost 2 bases, J lost 1 base, and 14 bases lay in between. The CDR3 loop spans 16 amino acids. The V gene's germline CDR1 is MDHEN and CDR2 SYDVKM. The CDR3 DNA reads as TGTGCCAGCAGTTTAAGACAAGGGGCAGGGAACACTGAAGCTTTCTTT. Translated, it gives CASSLRQGAGNTEAFF.

This clone was detected many times. The J gene is TRBJ1-5, the V gene TRBV7-3; the D is unclear. The germline V gene has CDR1 SGHTA and CDR2 FQGTGA. V was shortened by 5 bases and J by 5 bases, with 7 bases between the two germline ends. The CDR3 is 12 residues long. The CDR3 nucleotides read TGTGCCAGCAGCGTTGGGGATCAGCCCCAGCATTTT. Translated, it gives CASSVGDQPQHF.

In regard to this clone: Other DNA sequences in the sample encode the same CDR3. This chain uses TRBV19 with TRBJ1-5; perhaps TRBD1 as D (5 bases). CDR1 is LNHDA, CDR2 SQIVND, per germline (reference sequence). Trimming stripped 7 bases from V and 6 bases from J, with 13 bases between. The CDR3 loop spans 13 amino acids. CDR3 nucleotide sequence: TGTGCCAGTACCCCTGGTGGGGCTCAGCCCCAGCATTTT. Protein product: CASTPGGAQPQHF.

Many counts were recorded for this clone. J is TRBJ1-4 and V is TRBV6-1; D may be TRBD1 (5 bases). V lost 4 bases and J 0 bases, leaving 9 bases between the germline ends. The germline V gene encodes CDR1 MNHNS and CDR2 SASEGT. This CDR3 region has 15 residues. Here the CDR3 DNA reads TGTGCCAGCAGTGCACAGGAGGCAACTAATGAAAAACTGTTTTTT. Its protein product is CASSAQEATNEKLFF.

The table lists this clone with many counts. The chain carries TRBV19 and TRBJ2-2, with 7 bases fitting TRBD1. V gave up 6 bases and J gave up 3 bases; unmatched junction bases: 7. Germline V gene lookup returns CDR1 LNHDA and CDR2 SQIVND (reference sequence). This CDR3 is 15 amino acids long. The CDR3 protein is CASSVDRADTGELFF. DNA for the CDR3: TGTGCCAGTAGCGTCGACAGGGCGGACACCGGGGAGCTGTTTTTT.

This clone was counted ten times or more. V is TRBV5-6 and J is TRBJ2-7; 8 bases align to TRBD1. This CDR3 contains 14 residues. The germline gives CDR1 SGHDT, CDR2 YYEEEE. V lost 1 base, J lost 2 bases, and 2 bases stayed unmatched. CDR3 region: CASSLTRGPYEQYF. The DNA of the CDR3 is TGTGCCAGCAGCTTGACCAGGGGGCCCTACGAGCAGTACTTC.

This clone has at least ten counts. This chain links TRBV7-9 with TRBJ1-4, with D perhaps TRBD1 (5 bases). V lost 6 bases, J lost 4 bases, and 12 bases lay in between. Germline V lookup: CDR1 SEHNR, CDR2 FQNEAQ (reference sequence). This CDR3 is 14 amino acids long. CDR3 in amino acids: CASRAGTVNEKLFF. In DNA, the CDR3 is TGTGCCAGCAGGGCCGGGACGGTTAATGAAAAACTGTTTTTT.

Turning to this clone: A read error may be the cause here, since a much bigger clone is one base away. The CDR3 region has the DNA TGTACCAGTAGTATCTCTCCCAGGAGTAGCACAGATACGCAGTATTTT. Protein sequence: CTSSISPRSSTDTQYF. This chain joins TRBV19 and TRBJ2-3; D remains ambiguous. Germline CDR1 is LNHDA and CDR2 is SQIVND (reference sequence). CDR3 size: 16 residues.

This clone was seen repeatedly, ten times or more. The CDR3 DNA sequence: TGTGCCAGCAGCCACTCCGGCAGGGCGAACACCGGGGAGCTGTTTTTT. Translating it yields CASSHSGRANTGELFF. The rearrangement joins TRBV11-1 to TRBJ2-2; D perhaps matches TRBD1 (5 bases). This CDR3 contains 16 residues. CDR1 SGHAT and CDR2 FQDESV come from the germline V gene (reference sequence). V lost 5 bases and J lost 0, with 13 bases in between.

This clone was seen more than once but under ten times. This chain joins TRBV28 and TRBJ1-2, with 7 bases that match TRBD1. From germline, CDR1 is MDHEN and CDR2 SYDVKM. The CDR3 contains 16 residues. V shed 3 bases, J shed 0 bases, and the junction held 7 bases outside the gene matches. The CDR3 bases are TGTGCCAGCAGTTTGACAGGGTGTCCAGCTAACTATGGCTACACCTTC. Translation: CASSLTGCPANYGYTF.

In its sample, this clone was seen many times. At the DNA level, this CDR3 is encoded by other sequences in the same sample as well. V is TRBV16 and J is TRBJ1-6, with no clear D. This CDR3 spans 15 amino acids. Germline CDR1 is KGHSY and CDR2 is FQNENV. V was clipped by 2 bases and J by 10 bases, with 15 bases between them. This CDR3 is CASSQTTQGFSPLHF. As DNA, the CDR3 is TGTGCCAGCAGCCAAACCACCCAAGGGTTCTCACCCCTCCACTTT.

This clone was observed many times. This specimen includes other DNA sequences encoding the same CDR3. The chain combines TRBV30 with TRBJ2-3; D gene uncertain. V gave up 3 bases and J gave up 3 bases, with 10 bases separating them. Germline CDR1 reads GTSNPN; CDR2 reads SVGIG (reference sequence). The CDR3 is 13 amino acids. This CDR3 reads CAWSAVGTDTQYF. The CDR3 nucleotides read TGTGCCTGGAGCGCGGTTGGGACAGATACGCAGTATTTT. The full variable domain, in which reference TRBV30 and TRBJ2-3 provide the parts outside the CDR3, is SQTIHQWPATLVQPVGSPLSLECTVEGTSNPNLYWYRQAAGRGLQLLFYSVGIGQISSEVPQNLSASRPQDRQFILSSKKLLLSDSGFYLCAWSAVGTDTQYFGPGTRLTVL.

This clone was seen many times. V and J are TRBV30 and TRBJ1-1; D gene uncertain. Trimming took 4 bases from V and 1 from J, leaving 10 bases between them. CDR1 is GTSNPN, CDR2 SVGIG, per germline (reference sequence). This CDR3 has 13 amino acids. CDR3 region: CAWNAQENTEAFF. CDR3 sequence (DNA): TGTGCCTGGAACGCTCAGGAGAACACTGAAGCTTTCTTT.

This clone was detected many times. The rearrangement joins TRBV6-5 to TRBJ1-2; D is possibly TRBD1 (6 bases). The V gene's germline CDR1 is MNHEY and CDR2 SVGAGI. Trimming cost V 0 bases and J 1 base, with 9 bases left between them. This CDR3 has 15 residues. For the CDR3, the DNA is TGTGCCAGCAGTTACTCGTGGACAGTTAACTATGGCTACACCTTC. This translates into CASSYSWTVNYGYTF.

This clone was counted at least ten times. The genes are TRBV5-1 and TRBJ2-1, with 10 bases identical to TRBD2. Germline values: CDR1 SGHRS, CDR2 YFSETQ. The CDR3 sequence is 16 residues long. V shed 0 bases, J shed 6 bases, and the junction held 6 bases outside the gene matches. The CDR3 is CASSLGTSGAANEQFF. CDR3 DNA sequence: TGCGCCAGCAGCTTGGGAACTAGCGGGGCCGCCAATGAGCAGTTCTTC.

This clone was counted many times. The chain is built from TRBV4-1 and TRBJ2-7; 9 nucleotides line up with TRBD2. This CDR3 has 18 residues. Germline CDR1 is MGHRA and CDR2 is YSYEKL. V shed 0 bases and J 3 bases; nucleotides not matched to a gene: 12. The CDR3 DNA reads as TGCGCCAGCAGCCAAGAGGAGTTTTCAGCGGGAGGCCGCTACGAGCAGTACTTC. Translating gives CASSQEEFSAGGRYEQYF.

Notes on this clone: The junction shows a germline mismatch at one end, possibly a read error. This chain links TRBV3-1 with TRBJ1-2; the D is unclear. Germline CDR1 is LGHDT and CDR2 is YNNKEL (reference sequence). CDR3 length: 15 residues. CDR3 region: CASSQNLAQWAAAYF. The CDR3 DNA reads as TGTGCCAGCAGTCAGAACCTGGCACAGTGGGCCGCTGCCTACTTC. The complete variable domain, with remaining parts taken from reference TRBV3-1 and TRBJ1-2, reads DTAVSQTPKYLVTQMGNDKSIKCEQNLGHDTMYWYKQDSKKFLKIMFSYNNKELIINETVPNRFSPKSPDKAHLNLHINSLELGDSAVYFCASSQNLAQWAAAYFGSGTRLTVV.

This clone was seen many times. This chain uses TRBV24-1 with TRBJ2-2, with TRBD1 identical over 10 bases. The CDR3 sequence is 17 residues long. Looked up from germline, CDR1 is KGHDR and CDR2 is SFDVKD. Unmatched junction bases numbered 8, after V lost 3 bases and J lost 5 bases. Here the CDR3 reads CATSDATGTGDTGELFF. CDR3 nucleotide sequence: TGTGCCACCAGTGATGCGACCGGGACAGGGGATACCGGGGAGCTGTTTTTT.

V gene TRBV11-2 combines with J gene TRBJ2-2; D is unclear. Germline V gene data show CDR1 as SGHAT and CDR2 as FQNNGV. This CDR3 has 16 residues. The V end was cut by 5 bases, the J end by 0 bases, with 13 bases between. The DNA of the CDR3 is TGTGCCAGCAGCCAAGAAACAGAACCGAACACCGGGGAGCTGTTTTTT. Its translation: CASSQETEPNTGELFF.

This clone was seen ten or more times. DNA for the CDR3: TGTGCCAGCAGCAGTCGACAGGACGGAACTAATGAAAAACTGTTTTTT. This translates into CASSSRQDGTNEKLFF. The gene calls are TRBV6-7 and TRBJ1-4; D is possibly TRBD1 (6 bases). TRBV6-7 carries the ORF label, with uncertain function. The CDR3 sequence is 16 residues long. Deletions cut 6 bases from V and 1 base from J, with 15 bases between.

In this sample, this clone turned up many times. This chain joins TRBV7-2 and TRBJ1-1, with 10 bases fitting TRBD1. The ends lost 8 bases at V and 5 bases at J; junction bases unmatched: 8. The V gene's germline CDR1 is SGHTA and CDR2 FQGNSA. This CDR3 contains 14 residues. The CDR3 sequence is CASRSGTGVTEAFF. Here the CDR3 DNA reads TGTGCCAGCCGTTCCGGGACAGGGGTAACTGAAGCTTTCTTT.

This clone was observed many times. The V call is TRBV20-1, the J call TRBJ1-4, with no clear D. The CDR3 runs 12 residues. V was clipped by 4 bases and J by 8 bases, with 11 bases between them. The germline V gene encodes CDR1 DFQATT and CDR2 SNEGSKA (reference sequence). The CDR3 nucleotides read TGCAGTGCTATGGGAGCAGAGGAAAAACTGTTTTTT. Translated: CSAMGAEEKLFF.

As to this clone: At one end, the junction sequence differs from germline, possibly due to a read error. The J gene is TRBJ2-6, the V gene TRBV11-2; no firm D call. This CDR3 has 16 residues. Germline V CDR1 and CDR2: SGHAT, FQNNGV. CDR3 in DNA: TGTGCCAGCAGCGCCGGCAGTTGCTCTGAGGCCAACGTCCTGACTTTC. Translation: CASSAGSCSEANVLTF.